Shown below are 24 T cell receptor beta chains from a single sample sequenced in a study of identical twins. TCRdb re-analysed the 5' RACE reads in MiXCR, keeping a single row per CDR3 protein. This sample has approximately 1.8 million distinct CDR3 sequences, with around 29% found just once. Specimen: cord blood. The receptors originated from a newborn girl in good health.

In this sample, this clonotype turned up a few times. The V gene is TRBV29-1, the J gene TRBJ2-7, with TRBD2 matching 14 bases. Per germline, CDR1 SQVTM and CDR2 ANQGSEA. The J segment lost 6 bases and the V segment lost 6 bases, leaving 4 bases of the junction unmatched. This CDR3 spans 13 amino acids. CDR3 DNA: TGCAGCGTGAGGACTAGCGGGAGGAGCGAGCAGTACTTC. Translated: CSVRTSGRSEQYF.

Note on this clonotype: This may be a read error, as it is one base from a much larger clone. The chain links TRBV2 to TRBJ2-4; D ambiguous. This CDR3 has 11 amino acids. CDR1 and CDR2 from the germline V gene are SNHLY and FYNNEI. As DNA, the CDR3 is TGTGCCAGCAGTGTCTTCTACGAGCAGTGCTTC. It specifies CASSVFYEQCF.

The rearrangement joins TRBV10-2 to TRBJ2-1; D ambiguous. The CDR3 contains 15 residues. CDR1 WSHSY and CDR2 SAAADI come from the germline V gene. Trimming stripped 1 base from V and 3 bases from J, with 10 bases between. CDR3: CASSEFRRVYNEQFF. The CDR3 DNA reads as TGCGCCAGCAGTGAGTTTCGAAGGGTCTACAATGAGCAGTTCTTC.

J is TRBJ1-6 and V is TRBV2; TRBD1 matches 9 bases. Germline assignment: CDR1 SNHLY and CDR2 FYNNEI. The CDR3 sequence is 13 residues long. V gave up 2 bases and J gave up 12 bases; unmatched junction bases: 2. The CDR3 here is CASSETGGKPLHF. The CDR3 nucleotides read TGTGCCAGCAGTGAAACAGGGGGCAAACCCCTCCACTTT.

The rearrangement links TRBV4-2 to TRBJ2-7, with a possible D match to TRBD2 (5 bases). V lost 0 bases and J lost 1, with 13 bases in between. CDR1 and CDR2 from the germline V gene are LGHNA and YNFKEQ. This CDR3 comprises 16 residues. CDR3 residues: CASSQDGRKRSYEQYF. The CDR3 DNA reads TGTGCCAGCAGCCAAGATGGAAGGAAGCGGTCCTACGAGCAGTACTTC.

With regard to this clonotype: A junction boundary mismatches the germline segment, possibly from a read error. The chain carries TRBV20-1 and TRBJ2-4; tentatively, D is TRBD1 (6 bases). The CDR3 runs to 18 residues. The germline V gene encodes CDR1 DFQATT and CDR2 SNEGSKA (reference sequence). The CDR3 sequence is CSARDPGQMLIAKSIQYF. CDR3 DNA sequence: TGCAGTGCTAGAGATCCTGGACAGATGCTTATAGCCAAAAGCATTCAGTACTTC.

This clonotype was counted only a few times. The CDR3 protein is CSAPGGGLARNEQFF. The CDR3 bases are TGCAGTGCCCCTGGGGGGGGACTAGCTCGAAATGAGCAGTTCTTC. The chain has TRBV20-1 and TRBJ2-1; 9 bases map to TRBD2. This CDR3 spans 15 amino acids. CDR1 is DFQATT, CDR2 SNEGSKA, per germline (reference sequence). V dropped 6 bases and J dropped 7; count of bases not matched to a gene: 13.

The CDR3 DNA sequence: TGTGCCAGCAGTTTTAAGAGCTCCTACAATGAGCAGTACTTC. This gives the protein CASSFKSSYNEQYF. This chain joins TRBV28 and TRBJ2-1; the D is unclear. The J call may be wrong; the DNA end is better matched by TRBJ2-7. Germline CDR1 MDHEN, CDR2 SYDVKM. The CDR3 extends over 14 amino acids.

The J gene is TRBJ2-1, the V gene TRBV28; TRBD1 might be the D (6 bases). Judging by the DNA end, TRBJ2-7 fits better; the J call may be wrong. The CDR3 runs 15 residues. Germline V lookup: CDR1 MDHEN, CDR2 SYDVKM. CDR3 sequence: CASSFGRGDYNEQYV. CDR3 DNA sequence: TGTGCCAGCAGTTTCGGCAGGGGAGACTACAATGAGCAGTACGTC.

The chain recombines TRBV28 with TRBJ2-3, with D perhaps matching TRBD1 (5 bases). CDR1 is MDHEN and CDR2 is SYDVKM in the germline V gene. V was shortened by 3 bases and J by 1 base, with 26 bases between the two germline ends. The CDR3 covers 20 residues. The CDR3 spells CASSFHCPTVPFCGTDTQYF. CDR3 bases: TGTGCCAGCAGTTTCCATTGCCCGACAGTACCCTTTTGTGGCACAGATACGCAGTATTTT.

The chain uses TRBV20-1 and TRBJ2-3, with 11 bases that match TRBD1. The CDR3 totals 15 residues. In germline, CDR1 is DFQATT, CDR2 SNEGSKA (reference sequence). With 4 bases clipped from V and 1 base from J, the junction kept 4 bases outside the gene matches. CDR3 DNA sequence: TGCAGTGCTACCGTGGACAGGGGGCGCACAGATACGCAGTATTTT. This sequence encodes CSATVDRGRTDTQYF.

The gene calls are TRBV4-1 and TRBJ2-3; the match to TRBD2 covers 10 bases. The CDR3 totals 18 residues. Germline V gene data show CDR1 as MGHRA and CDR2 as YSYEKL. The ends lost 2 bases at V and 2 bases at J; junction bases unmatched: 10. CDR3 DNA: TGCGCCAGCAGCCAATCATCTAGCGGGGGTTTTCTCACAGATACGCAGTATTTT. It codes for CASSQSSSGGFLTDTQYF.

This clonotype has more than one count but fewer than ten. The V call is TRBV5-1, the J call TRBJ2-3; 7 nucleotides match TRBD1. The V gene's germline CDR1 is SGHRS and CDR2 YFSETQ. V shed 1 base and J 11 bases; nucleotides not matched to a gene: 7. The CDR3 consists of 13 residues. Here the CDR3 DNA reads TGCGCCAGCAGCTTGACAGGGGCAGGCATGCAGTATTTT. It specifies CASSLTGAGMQYF.

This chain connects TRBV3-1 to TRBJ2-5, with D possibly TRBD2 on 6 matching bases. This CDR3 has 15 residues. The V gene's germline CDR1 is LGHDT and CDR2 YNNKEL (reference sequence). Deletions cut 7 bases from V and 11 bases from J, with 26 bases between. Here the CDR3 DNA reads TGTGCCAGCAACTCCCGGGACTCTGCTTATGACACTCAGTACTTC. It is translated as CASNSRDSAYDTQYF.

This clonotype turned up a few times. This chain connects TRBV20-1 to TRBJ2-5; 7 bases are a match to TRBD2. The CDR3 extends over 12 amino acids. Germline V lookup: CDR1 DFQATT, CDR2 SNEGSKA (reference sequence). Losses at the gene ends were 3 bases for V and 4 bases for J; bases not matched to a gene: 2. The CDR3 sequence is CSASGRTETQYF. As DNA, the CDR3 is TGCAGTGCTAGCGGGAGGACAGAGACCCAGTACTTC.

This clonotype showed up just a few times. CDR3 sequence (DNA): TGCGCCAGCAGCCACGGGACTAGCGACAGTCGAGAGACCCAGTACTTC. Protein: CASSHGTSDSRETQYF. The V gene is TRBV5-1, the J gene TRBJ2-5; 10 bases are a match to TRBD2. V lost 4 bases, J lost 4 bases, and 10 bases stayed unmatched. This CDR3 is 16 amino acids long. Germline loops: CDR1 SGHRS, CDR2 YFSETQ. Combining the CDR3 with reference TRBV5-1 and TRBJ2-5 gives the whole variable domain KAGVTQTPRYLIKTRGQQVTLSCSPISGHRSVSWYQQTPGQGLQFLFEYFSETQRNKGNFPGRFSGRQFSNSRSEMNVSTLELGDSALYLCASSHGTSDSRETQYFGPGTRLLVL.

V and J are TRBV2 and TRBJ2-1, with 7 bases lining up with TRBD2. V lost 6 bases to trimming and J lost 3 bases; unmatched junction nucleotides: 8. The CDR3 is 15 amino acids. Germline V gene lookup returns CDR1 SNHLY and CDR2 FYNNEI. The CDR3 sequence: CASSPRPSGYNEQFF. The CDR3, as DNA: TGTGCCAGCAGCCCAAGGCCTAGCGGCTACAATGAGCAGTTCTTC. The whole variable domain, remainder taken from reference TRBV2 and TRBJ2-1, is EPEVTQTPSHQVTQMGQEVILRCVPISNHLYFYWYRQILGQKVEFLVSFYNNEISEKSEIFDDQFSVERPDGSNFTLKIRSTKLEDSAMYFCASSPRPSGYNEQFFGPGTRLTVL.

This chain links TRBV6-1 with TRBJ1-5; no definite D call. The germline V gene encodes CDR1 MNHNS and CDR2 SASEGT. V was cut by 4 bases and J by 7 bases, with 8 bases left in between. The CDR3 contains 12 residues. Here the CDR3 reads CASSAPGQPQHF. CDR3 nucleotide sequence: TGTGCCAGCAGTGCCCCCGGACAGCCCCAGCATTTT.

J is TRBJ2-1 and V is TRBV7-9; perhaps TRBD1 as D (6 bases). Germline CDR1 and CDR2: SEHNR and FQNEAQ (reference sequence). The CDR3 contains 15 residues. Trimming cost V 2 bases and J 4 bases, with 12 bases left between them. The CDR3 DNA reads TGTGCCAGCAGCTTACTTGGGACAAAATACAATGAGCAGTTCTTC. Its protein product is CASSLLGTKYNEQFF. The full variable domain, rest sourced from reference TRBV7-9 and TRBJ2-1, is DTGVSQNPRHKITKRGQNVTFRCDPISEHNRLYWYRQTLGQGPEFLTYFQNEAQLEKSRLLSDRFSAERPKGSFSTLEIQRTEQGDSAMYLCASSLLGTKYNEQFFGPGTRLTVL.

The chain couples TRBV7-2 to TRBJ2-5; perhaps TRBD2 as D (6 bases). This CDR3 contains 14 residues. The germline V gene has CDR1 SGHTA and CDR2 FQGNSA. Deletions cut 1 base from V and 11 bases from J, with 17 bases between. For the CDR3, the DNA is TGTGCCAGCAGCTTAGATAGAGGGTCGGGGGAGCAGTACTTC. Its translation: CASSLDRGSGEQYF.

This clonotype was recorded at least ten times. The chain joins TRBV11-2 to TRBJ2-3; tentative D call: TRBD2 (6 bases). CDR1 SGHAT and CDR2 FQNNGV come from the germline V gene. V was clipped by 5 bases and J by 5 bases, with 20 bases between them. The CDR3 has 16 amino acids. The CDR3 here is CASSTIGTGVGDTQYF. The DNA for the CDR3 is TGTGCCAGCAGCACAATAGGGACGGGAGTAGGAGATACGCAGTATTTT.

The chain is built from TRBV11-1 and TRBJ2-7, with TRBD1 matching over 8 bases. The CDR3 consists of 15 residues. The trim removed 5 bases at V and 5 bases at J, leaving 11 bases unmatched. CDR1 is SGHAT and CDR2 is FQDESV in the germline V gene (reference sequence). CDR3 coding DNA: TGTGCCAGCAGCCCGGGTCGGACAGGGTCTAACGAGCAGTACTTC. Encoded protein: CASSPGRTGSNEQYF.

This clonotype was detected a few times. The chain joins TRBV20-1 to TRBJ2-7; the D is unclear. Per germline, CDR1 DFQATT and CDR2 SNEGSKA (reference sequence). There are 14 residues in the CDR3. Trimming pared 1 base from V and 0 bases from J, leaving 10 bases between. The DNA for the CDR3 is TGCAGTGCTAGAGTTATGAGGAGCTCCTACGAGCAGTACTTC. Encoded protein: CSARVMRSSYEQYF.

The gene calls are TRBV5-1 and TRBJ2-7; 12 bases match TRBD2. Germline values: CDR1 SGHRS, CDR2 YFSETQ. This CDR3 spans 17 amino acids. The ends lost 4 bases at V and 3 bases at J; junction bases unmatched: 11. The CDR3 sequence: CASSPGLAGGARYEQYF. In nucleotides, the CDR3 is TGCGCCAGCAGCCCCGGCCTAGCGGGAGGGGCCCGCTACGAGCAGTACTTC.